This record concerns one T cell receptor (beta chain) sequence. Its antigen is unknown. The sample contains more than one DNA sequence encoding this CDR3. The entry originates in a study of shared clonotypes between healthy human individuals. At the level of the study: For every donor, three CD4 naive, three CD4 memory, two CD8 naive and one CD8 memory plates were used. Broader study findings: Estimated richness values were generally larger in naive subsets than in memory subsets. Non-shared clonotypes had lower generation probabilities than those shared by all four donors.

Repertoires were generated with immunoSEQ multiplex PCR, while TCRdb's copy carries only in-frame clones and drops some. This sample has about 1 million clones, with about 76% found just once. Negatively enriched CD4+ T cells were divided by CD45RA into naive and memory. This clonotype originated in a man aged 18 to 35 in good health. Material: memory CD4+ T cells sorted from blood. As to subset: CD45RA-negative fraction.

For the CDR3, the DNA is TGTGCCAGCAGCTTAAGTTGGGGGACCTACAATGAGCAGTTCTTC. Protein sequence: CASSLSWGTYNEQFF. The J gene is TRBJ2-1, the V gene TRBV7-2; D could derive from TRBD1 or TRBD2 (5 bases each). The ends were cut back, 2 bases at V and 2 bases at J, with 10 bases in the middle. Germline V gives CDR1 SGHTA, CDR2 FQGNSA. CDR3 length: 15 residues.